This T cell receptor beta chain is from a study of CD8 T cells in ankylosing spondylitis. Study-wide findings and caveats: As reported, disease-linked clones showed significant enrichment in matched ankylosing spondylitis synovial fluid. One TCR beta motif, made up of about 8 highly homologous variants, appeared characteristic of ankylosing spondylitis blood.

The count of this clonotype is one. Its antigen is as yet unknown. V was pared by 4 bases and J by 2 bases, with 8 bases of the junction left unmatched. Per germline, CDR1 SGHDT and CDR2 YYEEEE. CDR3 length equals 17 residues. With molecular barcodes, quantitative 5'-RACE was used to make the TCR beta libraries. TCRdb used MiXCR to reprocess the 5' RACE reads, holding one entry per CDR3 protein. The repertoire holds 290,000 or so distinct CDR3 sequences, with less than 25% as singletons. V usage is TRBV5-6 and J usage is TRBJ2-7, with 14 bases fitting TRBD2. The sequence derives from a female donor with ankylosing spondylitis or in good health (not recorded which). Sequenced: blood, either unsorted or a sorted T cell fraction (not recorded which). The CDR3 loop reads CASSRGTSGSQAYEQYF. In nucleotides, the CDR3 is TGTGCCAGCAGCCGCGGGACTAGCGGGAGTCAAGCCTACGAGCAGTACTTC.